The T cell receptor beta chain described here comes from a study of T cells in Graves' hyperthyroidism and ophthalmopathy. Study overall: The initial diagnosis was the point when peripheral blood was collected, ahead of any treatment. Broader study findings: Peripheral blood also featured most of the thyroid clonotypes expanded above 0.001.

This CDR3 has 15 residues. V lost 3 bases, J lost 5 bases, and 13 bases lay in between. Germline CDR1 reads SNHLY; CDR2 reads FYNNEI. This clonotype was observed many times. The antigen is unknown. An approximately 10 ml volume of fresh peripheral blood provided the PBMCs. What was amplified from RNA transcripts were TCR beta CDR3 regions. During a first-round RT-PCR of the TCR CDR3, the HTBI primer set was used. One entry per CDR3 protein results from TCRdb running MiXCR on the multiplex PCR reads. Found here are about 300,000 distinct CDR3 sequences, roughly 18% of them singletons; the top ten hold under 45%.

The clonotype comes from a man aged 50-59 years with Graves' ophthalmopathy. This chain joins TRBV2 and TRBJ2-2, with D tentatively TRBD1 (6 bases). The specimen sequenced was blood. The CDR3 nucleotides read TGTGCCAGCAGTGATAGGACAGCCGGAACCGGGGAGCTGTTTTTT. Encoded protein: CASSDRTAGTGELFF.